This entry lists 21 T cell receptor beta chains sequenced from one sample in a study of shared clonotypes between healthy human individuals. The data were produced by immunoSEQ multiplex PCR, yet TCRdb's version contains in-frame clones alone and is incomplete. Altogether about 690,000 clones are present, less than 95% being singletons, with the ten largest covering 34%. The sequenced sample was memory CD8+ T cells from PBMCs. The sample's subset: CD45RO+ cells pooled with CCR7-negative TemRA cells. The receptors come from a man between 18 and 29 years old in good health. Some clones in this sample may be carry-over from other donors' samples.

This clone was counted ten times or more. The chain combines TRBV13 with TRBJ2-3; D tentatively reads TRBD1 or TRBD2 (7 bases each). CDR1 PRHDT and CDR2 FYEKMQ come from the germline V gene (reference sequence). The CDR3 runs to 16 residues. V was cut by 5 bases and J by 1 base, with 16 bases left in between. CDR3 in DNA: TGTGCCAGCAGCCCCTGGGGAGGGGGCCGCACAGATACGCAGTATTTT. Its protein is CASSPWGGGRTDTQYF. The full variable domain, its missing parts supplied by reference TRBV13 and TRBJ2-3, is AAGVIQSPRHLIKEKRETATLKCYPIPRHDTVYWYQQGPGQDPQFLISFYEKMQSDKGSIPDRFSAQQFSDYHSELNMSSLELGDSALYFCASSPWGGGRTDTQYFGPGTRLTVL.

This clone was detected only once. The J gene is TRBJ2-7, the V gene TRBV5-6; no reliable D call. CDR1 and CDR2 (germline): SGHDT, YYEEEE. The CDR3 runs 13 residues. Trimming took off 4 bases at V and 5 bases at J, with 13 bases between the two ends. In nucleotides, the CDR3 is TGTGCCAGCAGCAGGGTTGGGGTACACGAGCAGTACTTC. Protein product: CASSRVGVHEQYF. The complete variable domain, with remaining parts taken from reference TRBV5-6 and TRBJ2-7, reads DAGVTQSPTHLIKTRGQQVTLRCSPKSGHDTVSWYQQALGQGPQFIFQYYEEEERQRGNFPDRFSGHQFPNYSSELNVNALLLGDSALYLCASSRVGVHEQYFGPGTRLTVT.

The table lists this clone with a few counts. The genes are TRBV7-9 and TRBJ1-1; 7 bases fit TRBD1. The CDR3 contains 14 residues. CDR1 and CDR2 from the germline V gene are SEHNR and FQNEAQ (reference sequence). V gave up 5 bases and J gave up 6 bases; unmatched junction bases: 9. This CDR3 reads CASSVGQLSPEAFF. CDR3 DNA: TGTGCCAGCAGCGTGGGACAGCTCAGCCCTGAAGCTTTCTTT.

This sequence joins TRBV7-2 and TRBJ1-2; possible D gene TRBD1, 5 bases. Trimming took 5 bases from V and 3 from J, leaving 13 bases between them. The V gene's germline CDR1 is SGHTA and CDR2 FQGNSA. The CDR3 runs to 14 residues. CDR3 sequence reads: CASSPPRGHYGYTF. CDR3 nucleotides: TGTGCCAGCAGCCCCCCCCGGGGCCACTATGGCTACACCTTC. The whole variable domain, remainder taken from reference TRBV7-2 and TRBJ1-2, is GAGVSQSPSNKVTEKGKDVELRCDPISGHTALYWYRQSLGQGLEFLIYFQGNSAPDKSGLPSDRFSAERTGGSVSTLTIQRTQQEDSAVYLCASSPPRGHYGYTFGSGTRLTVV.

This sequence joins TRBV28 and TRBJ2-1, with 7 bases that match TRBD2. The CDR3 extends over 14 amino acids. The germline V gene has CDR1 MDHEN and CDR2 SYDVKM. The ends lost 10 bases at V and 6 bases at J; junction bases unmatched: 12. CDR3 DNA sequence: TGTGCCACCCACACTGGCGGGAGTATCAATGAGCAGTTCTTC. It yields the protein CATHTGGSINEQFF.

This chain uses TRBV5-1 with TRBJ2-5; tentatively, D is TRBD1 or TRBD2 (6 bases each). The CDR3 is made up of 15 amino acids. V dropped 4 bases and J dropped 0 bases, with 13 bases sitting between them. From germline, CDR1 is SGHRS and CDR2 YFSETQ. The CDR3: CASSPRGAHQETQYF. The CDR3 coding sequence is TGCGCCAGCAGCCCGAGGGGGGCACACCAAGAGACCCAGTACTTC.

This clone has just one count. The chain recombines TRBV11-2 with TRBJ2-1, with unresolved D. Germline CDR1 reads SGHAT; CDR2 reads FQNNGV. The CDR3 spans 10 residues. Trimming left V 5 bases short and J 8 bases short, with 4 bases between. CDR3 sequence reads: CASSPDEQFF. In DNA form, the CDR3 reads TGTGCCAGCAGCCCAGATGAGCAGTTCTTC.

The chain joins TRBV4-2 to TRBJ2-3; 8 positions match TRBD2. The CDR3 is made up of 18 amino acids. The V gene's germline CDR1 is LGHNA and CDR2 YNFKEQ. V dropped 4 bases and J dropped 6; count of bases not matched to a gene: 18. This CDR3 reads CASSPYQSLAVTADTQYF. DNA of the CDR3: TGTGCCAGCAGCCCTTATCAGTCACTAGCGGTTACCGCGGATACGCAGTATTTT.

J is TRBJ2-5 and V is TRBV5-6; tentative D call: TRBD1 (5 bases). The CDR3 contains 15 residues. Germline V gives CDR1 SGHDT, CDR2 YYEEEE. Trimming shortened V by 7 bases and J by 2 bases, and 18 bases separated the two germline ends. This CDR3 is CASGPLGQSQETQYF. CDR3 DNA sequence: TGTGCCAGCGGACCCTTGGGGCAGTCACAAGAGACCCAGTACTTC.

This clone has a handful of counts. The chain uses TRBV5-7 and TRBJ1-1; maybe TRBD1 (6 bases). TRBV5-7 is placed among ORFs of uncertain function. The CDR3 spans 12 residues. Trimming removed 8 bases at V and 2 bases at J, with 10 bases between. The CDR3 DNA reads TGTGCCAGAAAACAGGGCAACACTGAAGCTTTCTTT. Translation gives CARKQGNTEAFF.

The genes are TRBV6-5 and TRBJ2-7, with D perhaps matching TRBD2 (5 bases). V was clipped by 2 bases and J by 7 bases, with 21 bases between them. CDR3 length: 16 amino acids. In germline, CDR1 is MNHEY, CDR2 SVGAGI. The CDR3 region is CASSYASDWRGEEQYF. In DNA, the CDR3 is TGTGCCAGCAGTTACGCCAGCGACTGGCGTGGGGAGGAGCAGTACTTC.

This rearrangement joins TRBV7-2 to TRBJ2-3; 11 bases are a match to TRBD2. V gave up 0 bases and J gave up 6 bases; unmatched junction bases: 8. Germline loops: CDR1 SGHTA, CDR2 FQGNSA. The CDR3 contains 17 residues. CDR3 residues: CASSLAGLADLTDTQYF. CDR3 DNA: TGTGCCAGCAGCTTAGCGGGACTAGCGGACTTAACGGATACGCAGTATTTT.

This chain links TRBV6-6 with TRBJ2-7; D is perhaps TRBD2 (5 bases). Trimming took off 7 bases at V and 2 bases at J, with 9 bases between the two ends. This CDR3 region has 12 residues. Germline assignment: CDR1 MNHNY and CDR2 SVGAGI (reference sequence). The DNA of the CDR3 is TGTGCCAGCATGGAGGAACCCTACGAGCAGTACTTC. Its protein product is CASMEEPYEQYF.

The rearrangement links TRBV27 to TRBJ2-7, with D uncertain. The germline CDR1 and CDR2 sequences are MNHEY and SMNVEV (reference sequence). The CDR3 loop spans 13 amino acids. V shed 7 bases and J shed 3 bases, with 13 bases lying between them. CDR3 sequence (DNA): TGTGCCAGCAATTTCGGGCAGTACTACGAGCAGTACTTC. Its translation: CASNFGQYYEQYF.

The chain's CDR3 is CASNEYRGSSYNEQFF. The CDR3 DNA reads TGTGCCAGCAACGAATACAGGGGCAGCTCCTACAATGAGCAGTTCTTC. J is TRBJ2-1 and V is TRBV27; 7 bases match TRBD1. The germline CDR1 and CDR2 sequences are MNHEY and SMNVEV (reference sequence). V dropped 7 bases and J dropped 0; count of bases not matched to a gene: 9. The CDR3 is made up of 16 amino acids.

The CDR3 is CAAGWRGRGTEAFF. CDR3 nucleotide sequence: TGTGCCGCAGGTTGGAGGGGGCGTGGCACTGAAGCTTTCTTT. V is TRBV19 and J is TRBJ1-1; 7 nucleotides align to TRBD1. After removal of 11 bases from V and 4 bases from J, the junction contained 13 bases not matched to a gene. The CDR3 totals 14 residues. Germline lookup yields CDR1 LNHDA and CDR2 SQIVND (reference sequence).

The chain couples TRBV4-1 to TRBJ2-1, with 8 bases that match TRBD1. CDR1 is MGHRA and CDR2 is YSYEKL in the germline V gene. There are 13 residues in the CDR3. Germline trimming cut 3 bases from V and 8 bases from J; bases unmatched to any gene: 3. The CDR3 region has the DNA TGCGCCAGCAGCCAGAGCAGGGGGCATGAGCAGTTCTTC. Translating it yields CASSQSRGHEQFF.

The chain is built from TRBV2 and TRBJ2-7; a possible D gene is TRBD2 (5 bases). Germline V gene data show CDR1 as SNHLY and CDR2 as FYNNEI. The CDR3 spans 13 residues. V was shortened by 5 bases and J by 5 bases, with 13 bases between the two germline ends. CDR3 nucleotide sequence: TGTGCCAGCAGTCCCCCCCGGGGTCACGAGCAGTACTTC. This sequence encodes CASSPPRGHEQYF.

CDR3 DNA: TGTGCCAGCAGCGCCTCCCTAGGTGGGAGGGGGTACAATGAGCAGTTCTTC. This gives the protein CASSASLGGRGYNEQFF. The chain is built from TRBV7-8 and TRBJ2-1; D perhaps matches TRBD2 (7 bases). CDR3 length equals 17 residues. Trimming shortened V by 5 bases and J by 4 bases, and 21 bases separated the two germline ends. CDR1 and CDR2 (germline): SGHVS, FQNEAQ.

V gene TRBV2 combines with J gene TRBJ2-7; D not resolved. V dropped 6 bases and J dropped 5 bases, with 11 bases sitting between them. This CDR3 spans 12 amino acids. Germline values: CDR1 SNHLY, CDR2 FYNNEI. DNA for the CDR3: TGTGCCAGCAGGAGGATAAAGAACGAGCAGTACTTC. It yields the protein CASRRIKNEQYF.

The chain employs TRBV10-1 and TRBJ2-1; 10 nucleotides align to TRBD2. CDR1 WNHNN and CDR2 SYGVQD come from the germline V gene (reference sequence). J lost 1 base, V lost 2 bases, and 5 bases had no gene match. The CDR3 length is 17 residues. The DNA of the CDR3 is TGCGCCAGCAGTGAGAAGCTAGCGGGAGTTTCCTACAATGAGCAGTTCTTC. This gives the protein CASSEKLAGVSYNEQFF.